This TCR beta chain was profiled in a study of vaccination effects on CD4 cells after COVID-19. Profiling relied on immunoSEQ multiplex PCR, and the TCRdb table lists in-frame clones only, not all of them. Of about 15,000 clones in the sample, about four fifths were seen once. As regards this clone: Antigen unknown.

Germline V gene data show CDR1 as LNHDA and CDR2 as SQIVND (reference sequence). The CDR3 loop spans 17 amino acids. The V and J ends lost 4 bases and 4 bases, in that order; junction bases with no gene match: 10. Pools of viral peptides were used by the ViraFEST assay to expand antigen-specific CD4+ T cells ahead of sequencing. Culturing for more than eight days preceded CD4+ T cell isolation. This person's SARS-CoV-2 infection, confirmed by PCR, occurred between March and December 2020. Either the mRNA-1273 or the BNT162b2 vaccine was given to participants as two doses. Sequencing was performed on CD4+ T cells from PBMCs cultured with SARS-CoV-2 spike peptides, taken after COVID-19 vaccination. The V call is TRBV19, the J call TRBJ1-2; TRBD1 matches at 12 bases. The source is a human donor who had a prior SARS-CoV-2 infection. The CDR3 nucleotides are TGTGCCAGTAGTACAAGCCCGGGACAGGGGGCCGTCTATGGCTACACCTTC. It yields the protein CASSTSPGQGAVYGYTF. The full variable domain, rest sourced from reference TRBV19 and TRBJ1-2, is DGGITQSPKYLFRKEGQNVTLSCEQNLNHDAMYWYRQDPGQGLRLIYYSQIVNDFQKGDIAEGYSVSREKKESFPLTVTSAQKNPTAFYLCASSTSPGQGAVYGYTFGSGTRLTVV.